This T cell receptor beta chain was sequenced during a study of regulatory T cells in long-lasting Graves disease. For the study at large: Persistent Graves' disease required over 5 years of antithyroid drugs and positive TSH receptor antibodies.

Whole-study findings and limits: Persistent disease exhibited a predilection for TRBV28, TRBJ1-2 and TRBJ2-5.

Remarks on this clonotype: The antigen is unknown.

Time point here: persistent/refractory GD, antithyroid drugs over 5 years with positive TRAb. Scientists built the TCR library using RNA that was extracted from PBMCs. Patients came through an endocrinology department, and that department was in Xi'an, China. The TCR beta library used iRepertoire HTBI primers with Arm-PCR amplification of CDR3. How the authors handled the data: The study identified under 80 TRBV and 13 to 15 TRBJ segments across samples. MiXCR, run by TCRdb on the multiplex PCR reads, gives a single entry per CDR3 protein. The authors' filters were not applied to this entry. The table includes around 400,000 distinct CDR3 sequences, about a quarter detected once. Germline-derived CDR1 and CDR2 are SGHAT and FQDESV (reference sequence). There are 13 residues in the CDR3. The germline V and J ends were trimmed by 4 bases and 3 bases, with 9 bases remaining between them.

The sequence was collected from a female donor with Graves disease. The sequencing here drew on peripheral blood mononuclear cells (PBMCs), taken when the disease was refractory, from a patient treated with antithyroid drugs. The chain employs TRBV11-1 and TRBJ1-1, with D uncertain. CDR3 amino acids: CASSSEDYTEAFF. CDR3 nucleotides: TGTGCCAGCAGCTCAGAGGATTACACTGAAGCTTTCTTT.